The next 18 T cell receptor beta chains were all read from a single sample in a study of T cell changes during pregnancy in multiple sclerosis. Measured with immunoSEQ multiplex PCR; TCRdb has only the in-frame clones, and not every one. The sample consists of 45,000 to 75,000 clones, approximately 92% of them appearing once. This sample comprised peripheral blood, obtained in the first trimester of pregnancy. These receptors all come from a female donor with multiple sclerosis, enrolled in a pregnancy study.

This clone was seen once. The J gene is TRBJ2-3, the V gene TRBV18; 7 bases align to TRBD2. The germline CDR1 and CDR2 sequences are KGHSH and LQKENI. V was pared by 3 bases and J by 3 bases, with 6 bases of the junction left unmatched. CDR3 length: 15 residues. The CDR3 reads CASSPEGLWTDTQYF. The CDR3 bases are TGTGCCAGCTCACCCGAGGGACTATGGACAGATACGCAGTATTTT.

This chain uses TRBV5-6 with TRBJ2-3, with 10 bases lining up with TRBD2. The germline V gene has CDR1 SGHDT and CDR2 YYEEEE. J was trimmed by 6 bases and V by 2 bases; bases with no gene match: 9. The CDR3 sequence is 16 residues long. CDR3 region: CASSFGLPSGGDTQYF. CDR3 DNA sequence: TGTGCCAGCAGCTTTGGGTTGCCTAGCGGGGGTGATACGCAGTATTTT. The whole variable domain, remainder taken from reference TRBV5-6 and TRBJ2-3, is DAGVTQSPTHLIKTRGQQVTLRCSPKSGHDTVSWYQQALGQGPQFIFQYYEEEERQRGNFPDRFSGHQFPNYSSELNVNALLLGDSALYLCASSFGLPSGGDTQYFGPGTRLTVL.

This sequence joins TRBV11-3 and TRBJ2-5; TRBD2 matches 7 bases. J was trimmed by 11 bases and V by 0 bases; bases with no gene match: 9. Germline V gene data show CDR1 as SGHNT and CDR2 as YENEEA. The CDR3 has 14 amino acids. CDR3 residues: CASSLDPFAGDQYF. DNA of the CDR3: TGTGCCAGCAGCTTAGACCCTTTCGCGGGGGATCAGTACTTC.

V gene TRBV6-6 combines with J gene TRBJ1-5; D gene unclear. The CDR3 sequence is 13 residues long. V gave up 5 bases and J gave up 6 bases, with 11 bases separating them. Per the germline V gene, CDR1 is MNHNY and CDR2 is SVGAGI (reference sequence). CDR3 sequence reads: CASSRQVSQPQHF. DNA for the CDR3: TGTGCCAGCAGTAGGCAGGTGAGTCAGCCCCAGCATTTT.

The V gene is TRBV7-3, the J gene TRBJ2-1; possible D gene TRBD2, 5 bases. Germline V CDR1 and CDR2: SGHTA, FQGTGA. This CDR3 has 14 amino acids. V lost 0 bases and J lost 3, with 6 bases in between. CDR3 DNA sequence: TGTGCCAGCAGCTTAACCCGGGACTACAATGAGCAGTTCTTC. Protein sequence: CASSLTRDYNEQFF.

The chain uses TRBV19 and TRBJ2-7; D is perhaps TRBD2 (5 bases). Germline loops: CDR1 LNHDA, CDR2 SQIVND (reference sequence). Trimming took 0 bases from V and 0 from J, leaving 9 bases between them. The CDR3 is made up of 15 amino acids. The CDR3: CASSIDPSPSYEQYF. CDR3 bases: TGTGCCAGTAGTATAGATCCTAGCCCCTCCTACGAGCAGTACTTC.

The rearrangement joins TRBV7-3 to TRBJ2-7, with a possible D match to TRBD2 (5 bases). Germline lookup yields CDR1 SGHTA and CDR2 FQGTGA. The CDR3 spans 13 residues. V lost 5 bases to trimming and J lost 2 bases, with 10 bases between them. The CDR3 DNA reads TGTGCCAGCAGCCTCGGGATGACCTACGAGCAGTACTTC. As protein: CASSLGMTYEQYF.

The rearrangement joins TRBV29-1 to TRBJ1-1; 7 bases match TRBD1. There are 12 residues in the CDR3. CDR1 and CDR2 (germline): SQVTM, ANQGSEA. The V and J ends lost 4 bases and 6 bases, in that order; junction bases with no gene match: 5. The CDR3 DNA reads TGCAGCGTTGTCGACAGGGTCGCTGAAGCTTTCTTT. It yields the protein CSVVDRVAEAFF.

The chain carries TRBV27 and TRBJ1-1, with 7 bases aligning to TRBD1. This CDR3 has 14 amino acids. Unmatched junction bases numbered 6, after V lost 7 bases and J lost 1 base. Germline CDR1 MNHEY, CDR2 SMNVEV (reference sequence). The CDR3 reads CASNHRGTNTEAFF. CDR3 DNA: TGTGCCAGCAATCACAGGGGTACGAACACTGAAGCTTTCTTT.

This chain connects TRBV19 to TRBJ1-5; D not certain. The CDR3 contains 12 residues. Deletions cut 6 bases from V and 3 bases from J, with 6 bases between. Germline CDR1 LNHDA, CDR2 SQIVND (reference sequence). The CDR3 is CASRASNQPQHF. For the CDR3, the DNA is TGTGCCAGTAGGGCTTCCAATCAGCCCCAGCATTTT.

DNA of the CDR3: TGTGCCAGCAGCTACGCCGGTTCCGTGACTGAAGCTTTCTTT. Its protein product is CASSYAGSVTEAFF. V is TRBV7-9 and J is TRBJ1-1; D is unclear. V lost 4 bases and J lost 5, with 14 bases in between. CDR3 length: 14 amino acids. Per germline, CDR1 SEHNR and CDR2 FQNEAQ (reference sequence).

The CDR3 region has the DNA TGCGCCAGCAGCCTGGGACTAGCGGGGGGGGCTGGGGAGCTGTTTTTT. It is translated as CASSLGLAGGAGELFF. This rearrangement joins TRBV4-3 to TRBJ2-2; 16 bases are shared with TRBD2. This CDR3 has 16 residues. Germline V lookup: CDR1 LGHNA, CDR2 YSLEER. With V trimmed by 4 bases and J by 8 bases, 4 bases remained unmatched.

This clone has only one observation. J is TRBJ1-4 and V is TRBV5-7, with a weak D call TRBD1 (5 bases). TRBV5-7 belongs to the ORF category, with a function that is uncertain. Trimming removed 1 base from V and 8 bases from J, with 21 bases in between. The CDR3 is 17 amino acids. The CDR3 loop reads CASSLPPGKGWEEKLFF. CDR3 in DNA: TGTGCCAGCAGCTTGCCGCCAGGGAAAGGGTGGGAAGAAAAACTGTTTTTT.

The chain joins TRBV29-1 to TRBJ2-5, with D maybe TRBD1 (6 bases). V lost 8 bases and J 2 bases, leaving 9 bases between the germline ends. This CDR3 is built from 11 residues. Germline V gene data show CDR1 as SQVTM and CDR2 as ANQGSEA. Written as DNA, the CDR3 is TGCAGCACCGGGACACAAGAGACCCAGTACTTC. Its protein product is CSTGTQETQYF.

The chain uses TRBV7-8 and TRBJ1-2, with 7 nucleotides matching TRBD1. Germline loops: CDR1 SGHVS, CDR2 FQNEAQ. The CDR3 consists of 15 residues. The V gene end was trimmed by 5 bases and the J gene end by 7 bases; junction bases not matched to a gene: 13. The CDR3 sequence: CASSGTGQINGGYTF. The CDR3 bases are TGTGCCAGCAGCGGTACGGGACAGATAAACGGTGGCTACACCTTC.

The V call is TRBV11-3, the J call TRBJ1-1, with D unclear. Germline V gene data show CDR1 as SGHNT and CDR2 as YENEEA. The CDR3 runs to 13 residues. Trimming stripped 3 bases from V and 1 base from J, with 6 bases between. In DNA, the CDR3 is TGTGCCAGCAGCTTCTTTAGGAACACTGAAGCTTTCTTT. This sequence encodes CASSFFRNTEAFF.

The chain employs TRBV6-5 and TRBJ2-1; 8 nucleotides line up with TRBD2. CDR1 is MNHEY, CDR2 SVGAGI, per germline. The CDR3 totals 15 residues. V lost 6 bases to trimming and J lost 4 bases; unmatched junction nucleotides: 8. In nucleotides, the CDR3 is TGTGCCAGCAGCCTCGGGGGGGCGGCGTACAATGAGCAGTTCTTC. As protein: CASSLGGAAYNEQFF.

J is TRBJ2-5 and V is TRBV5-1, with D uncertain. The CDR3 has 12 amino acids. The V gene lost 4 bases and the J gene lost 0 bases, with 4 bases spanning the gap. Germline CDR1 and CDR2: SGHRS and YFSETQ. The CDR3 sequence: CASSRNQETQYF. The DNA for the CDR3 is TGCGCCAGCAGCCGTAACCAAGAGACCCAGTACTTC. Full variable domain (outside the CDR3, taken from reference TRBV5-1 and TRBJ2-5): KAGVTQTPRYLIKTRGQQVTLSCSPISGHRSVSWYQQTPGQGLQFLFEYFSETQRNKGNFPGRFSGRQFSNSRSEMNVSTLELGDSALYLCASSRNQETQYFGPGTRLLVL.